The 9 T cell receptor beta chains presented below share a single source sample, sequenced in a study of blood T cell repertoires in COVID-19. Libraries were prepared by immunoSEQ multiplex PCR; TCRdb keeps only in-frame clonotypes and omits some of them. The table lists 100,000 to 150,000 clones, roughly 80% of them singletons. The sequenced material came from peripheral blood. The receptors were gathered from a woman of 80 years or more with acute or convalescent COVID-19.

CDR3 protein: CASRAVQGTEAFF. The CDR3, as DNA: TGTGCCAGCAGGGCGGTACAGGGCACTGAAGCTTTCTTT. The genes are TRBV2 and TRBJ1-1, with a possible D match to TRBD1 (6 bases). Germline V gene data show CDR1 as SNHLY and CDR2 as FYNNEI. The CDR3 covers 13 residues. With 6 bases removed from V and 4 bases from J, the gap between germline ends came to 12 bases.

V usage is TRBV5-1 and J usage is TRBJ2-2; D remains unclear. The V end lost 4 bases, the J end lost 1 base, and 8 bases lay between the germline ends. This CDR3 region has 14 residues. The germline V gene has CDR1 SGHRS and CDR2 YFSETQ. The DNA for the CDR3 is TGCGCCAGCAGCACGCGAGAGAACACCGGGGAGCTGTTTTTT. Encoded protein: CASSTRENTGELFF.

This CDR3 is CASSLGLAVRYEQFF. The CDR3 DNA reads TGTGCCAGCAGCTTAGGACTAGCCGTCCGCTATGAGCAGTTCTTC. The chain links TRBV13 to TRBJ2-1, with D perhaps TRBD2 (6 bases). Germline CDR1 is PRHDT and CDR2 is FYEKMQ (reference sequence). There are 15 residues in the CDR3. Trimming left V 0 bases short and J 8 bases short, with 14 bases between.

The chain recombines TRBV7-9 with TRBJ1-4; 10 bases are shared with TRBD1. The trim removed 5 bases at V and 5 bases at J, leaving 2 bases unmatched. This CDR3 comprises 14 residues. Germline CDR1 is SEHNR and CDR2 is FQNEAQ (reference sequence). The CDR3 DNA reads TGTGCCAGCAGCGCGGGACAGGGGAATGAAAAACTGTTTTTT. Its protein is CASSAGQGNEKLFF.

This rearrangement joins TRBV7-2 to TRBJ2-7; possibly TRBD2 for D (5 bases). V shed 3 bases and J shed 4 bases, with 13 bases lying between them. CDR3 length: 14 residues. The germline CDR1 and CDR2 sequences are SGHTA and FQGNSA. This CDR3 is CASSLGGQIYEQYF. The CDR3 DNA is TGTGCCAGCAGCTTGGGCGGGCAAATTTACGAGCAGTACTTC. Supplemented by reference TRBV7-2 and TRBJ2-7, the full variable domain reads GAGVSQSPSNKVTEKGKDVELRCDPISGHTALYWYRQSLGQGLEFLIYFQGNSAPDKSGLPSDRFSAERTGGSVSTLTIQRTQQEDSAVYLCASSLGGQIYEQYFGPGTRLTVT.

This clone turned up a few times. This chain joins TRBV4-1 and TRBJ2-5, with TRBD1 matching over 7 bases. Germline CDR1 MGHRA, CDR2 YSYEKL. This CDR3 spans 20 amino acids. The V segment lost 1 base and the J segment 2 bases; nucleotides outside the gene matches: 19. CDR3 DNA sequence: TGCGCCAGCAGCCAAGCTCCAGGGGGTTGGGTCCTCTCTGGGCAAGAGACCCAGTACTTC. Its protein is CASSQAPGGWVLSGQETQYF.

This clone has a handful of counts. The chain carries TRBV5-6 and TRBJ1-4, with TRBD1 identical over 9 bases. Trimming at V came to 1 base and at J to 2 bases, leaving 3 bases not matched to a gene. The length of the CDR3 is 16 residues. Germline CDR1 reads SGHDT; CDR2 reads YYEEEE. CDR3 nucleotides: TGTGCCAGCAGCTTGCGGGACAGGGCCACTAATGAAAAACTGTTTTTT. Its translation is CASSLRDRATNEKLFF.

J is TRBJ1-3 and V is TRBV6-6, with D perhaps TRBD1 (6 bases). The CDR3 loop spans 15 amino acids. Trimming left V 1 base short and J 4 bases short, with 11 bases between. Germline V gives CDR1 MNHNY, CDR2 SVGAGI (reference sequence). CDR3 protein: CASSYLGAPGNTIYF. Written as DNA, the CDR3 is TGTGCCAGCAGTTACTTGGGGGCACCCGGAAACACCATATATTTT.

This chain connects TRBV19 to TRBJ1-6, with 10 nucleotides matching TRBD1. Germline CDR1 LNHDA, CDR2 SQIVND (reference sequence). There are 14 residues in the CDR3. Trimming removed 4 bases from V and 8 bases from J; junction bases left unmatched: 2. DNA for the CDR3: TGTGCCAGTAGTACGGGACAGGGGCATTCACCCCTCCACTTT. Residues: CASSTGQGHSPLHF.